This T cell receptor (beta chain) was identified in a study of shared clonotypes between healthy human individuals. General study results and limits: It was anticipated that sequencing depth would influence how many clonotypes donors shared. The study found lower generation probabilities in non-shared clonotypes than in those shared by all four donors. Estimated clonotype richness was generally higher in naive than memory subsets.

The authors distributed each subset's genomic DNA evenly over several immunoSEQ plates. The repertoire was sequenced with immunoSEQ multiplex PCR; TCRdb's copy has only in-frame clones and lacks some. The sample records about 820,000 clones, about 91% being singletons. Naivety among CD8 cells was defined by CD45RO negativity and positive CCR7 selection, thereby excluding terminally differentiated effector memory CD45RA+ cells. As to this clone: Its cognate antigen is unknown. This may be a read error: a much more frequent sequence differs by one nucleotide.

Unmatched junction bases numbered 2, after V lost 7 bases and J lost 7 bases. The CDR3 sequence is 14 residues long. Looked up from germline, CDR1 is MNHEY and CDR2 is SMNVEV (reference sequence). Sequenced sample: naive CD8+ T cells sorted from blood. V is TRBV27 and J is TRBJ2-1; TRBD2 aligns across 15 bases. This receptor was taken from a man aged 25-45 years in good health. The CDR3 coding sequence is TGTGCCAGCACTGGACTAGCGGGAGGGAATGAGCAGTTCTTC. Its protein is CASTGLAGGNEQFF.